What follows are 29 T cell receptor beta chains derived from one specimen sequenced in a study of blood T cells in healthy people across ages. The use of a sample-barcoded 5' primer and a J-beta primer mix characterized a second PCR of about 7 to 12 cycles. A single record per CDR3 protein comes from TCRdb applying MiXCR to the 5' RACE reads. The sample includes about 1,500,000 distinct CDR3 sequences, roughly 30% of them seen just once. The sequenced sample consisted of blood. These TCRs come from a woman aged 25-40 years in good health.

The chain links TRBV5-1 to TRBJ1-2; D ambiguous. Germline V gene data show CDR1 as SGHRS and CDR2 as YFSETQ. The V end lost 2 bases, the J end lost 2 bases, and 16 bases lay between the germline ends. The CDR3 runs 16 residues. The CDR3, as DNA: TGCGCCAGCAGCTTTGGAGGTGGGCTTCAGAACTATGGCTACACCTTC. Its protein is CASSFGGGLQNYGYTF.

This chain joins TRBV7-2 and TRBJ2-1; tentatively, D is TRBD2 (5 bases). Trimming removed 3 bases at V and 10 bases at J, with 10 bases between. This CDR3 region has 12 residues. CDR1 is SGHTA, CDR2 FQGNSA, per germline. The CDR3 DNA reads TGTGCCAGCAGCTTGGAGCGGAGAGAGCAGTTCTTC. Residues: CASSLERREQFF.

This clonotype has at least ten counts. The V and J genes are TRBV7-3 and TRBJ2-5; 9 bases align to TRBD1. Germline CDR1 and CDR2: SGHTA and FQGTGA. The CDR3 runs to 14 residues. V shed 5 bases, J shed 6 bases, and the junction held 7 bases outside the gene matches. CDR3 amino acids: CASSRTGTGKTQYF. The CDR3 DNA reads TGTGCCAGCAGCCGTACTGGGACAGGGAAGACCCAGTACTTC.

The CDR3 is CAWKTTGNYEQYF. In nucleotides, the CDR3 is TGTGCCTGGAAGACGACAGGGAACTACGAGCAGTACTTC. V gene TRBV30 combines with J gene TRBJ2-7; 7 bases are shared with TRBD1. Germline CDR1 is GTSNPN and CDR2 is SVGIG (reference sequence). The CDR3 contains 13 residues. The trim removed 4 bases at V and 3 bases at J, leaving 6 bases unmatched.

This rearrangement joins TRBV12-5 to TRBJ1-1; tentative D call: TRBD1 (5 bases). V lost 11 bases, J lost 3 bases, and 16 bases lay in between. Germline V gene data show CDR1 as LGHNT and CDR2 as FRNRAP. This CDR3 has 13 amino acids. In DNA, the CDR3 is TGTGCTTCTCGGGGCCTTGCGGACACTGAAGCTTTCTTT. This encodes CASRGLADTEAFF.

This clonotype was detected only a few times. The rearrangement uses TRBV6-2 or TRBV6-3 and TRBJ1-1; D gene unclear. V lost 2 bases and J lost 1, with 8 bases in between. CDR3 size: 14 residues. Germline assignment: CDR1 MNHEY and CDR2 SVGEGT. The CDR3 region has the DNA TGTGCCAGCAGTTACGGGCGGAAGAACACTGAAGCTTTCTTT. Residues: CASSYGRKNTEAFF.

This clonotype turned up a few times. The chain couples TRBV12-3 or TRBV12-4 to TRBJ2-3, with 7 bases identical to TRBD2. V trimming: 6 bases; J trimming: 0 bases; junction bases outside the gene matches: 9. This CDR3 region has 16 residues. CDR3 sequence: CASSNGGIGSTDTQYF. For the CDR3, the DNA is TGTGCCAGCAGCAACGGGGGGATAGGGAGCACAGATACGCAGTATTTT.

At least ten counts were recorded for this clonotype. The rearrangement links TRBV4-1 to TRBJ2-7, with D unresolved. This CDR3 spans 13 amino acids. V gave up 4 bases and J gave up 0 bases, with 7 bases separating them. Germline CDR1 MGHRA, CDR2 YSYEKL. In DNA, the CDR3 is TGCGCCAGCAGCCGAACTAACTCCTACGAGCAGTACTTC. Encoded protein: CASSRTNSYEQYF.

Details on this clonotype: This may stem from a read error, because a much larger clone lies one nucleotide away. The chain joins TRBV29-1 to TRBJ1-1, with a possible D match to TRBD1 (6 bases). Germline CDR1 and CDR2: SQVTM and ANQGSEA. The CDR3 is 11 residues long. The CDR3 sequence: CNVEGDTEAFF. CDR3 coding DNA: TGCAACGTGGAGGGGGACACTGAAGCTTTCTTT.

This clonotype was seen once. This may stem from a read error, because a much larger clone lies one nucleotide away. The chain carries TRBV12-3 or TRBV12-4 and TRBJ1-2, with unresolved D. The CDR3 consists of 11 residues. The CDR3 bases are TGTGCCTGCAGTTATAACTATGGCTACACCTTC. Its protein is CACSYNYGYTF.

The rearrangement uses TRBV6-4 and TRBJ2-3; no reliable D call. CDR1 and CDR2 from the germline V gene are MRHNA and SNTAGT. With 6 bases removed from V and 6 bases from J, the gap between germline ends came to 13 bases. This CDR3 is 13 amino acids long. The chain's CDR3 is CASSPVGRDTQYF. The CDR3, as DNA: TGTGCCAGCAGCCCTGTTGGTCGCGATACGCAGTATTTT.

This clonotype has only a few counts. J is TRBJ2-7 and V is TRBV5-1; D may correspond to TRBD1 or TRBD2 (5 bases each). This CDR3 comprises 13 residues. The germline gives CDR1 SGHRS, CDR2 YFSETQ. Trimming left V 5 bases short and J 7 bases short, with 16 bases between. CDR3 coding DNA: TGCGCCAGCAGGGGGTACGGGGACCTGGAGCAGTACTTC. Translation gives CASRGYGDLEQYF.

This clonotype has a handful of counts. CDR3 residues: CASSVAPRGGRDTQYF. The CDR3 DNA reads as TGTGCCAGCAGCGTAGCCCCCCGGGGGGGCAGGGATACGCAGTATTTT. The chain carries TRBV9 and TRBJ2-3, with 8 bases that match TRBD2. J was trimmed by 6 bases and V by 0 bases; bases with no gene match: 9. Germline loops: CDR1 SGDLS, CDR2 YYNGEE. CDR3 length: 16 amino acids.

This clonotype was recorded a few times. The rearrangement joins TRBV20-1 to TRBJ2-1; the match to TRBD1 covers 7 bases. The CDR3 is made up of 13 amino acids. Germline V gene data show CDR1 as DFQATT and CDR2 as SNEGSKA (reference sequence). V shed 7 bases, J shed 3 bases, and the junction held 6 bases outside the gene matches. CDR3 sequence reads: CSEQGVNYNEQFF. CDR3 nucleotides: TGCAGTGAGCAGGGGGTAAACTACAATGAGCAGTTCTTC.

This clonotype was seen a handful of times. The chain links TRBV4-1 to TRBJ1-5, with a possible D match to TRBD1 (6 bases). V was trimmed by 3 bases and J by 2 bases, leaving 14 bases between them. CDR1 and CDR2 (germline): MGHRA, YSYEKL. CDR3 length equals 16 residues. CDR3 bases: TGCGCCAGCAGCCACTTAGCACAGGGTGGCAATCAGCCCCAGCATTTT. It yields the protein CASSHLAQGGNQPQHF.

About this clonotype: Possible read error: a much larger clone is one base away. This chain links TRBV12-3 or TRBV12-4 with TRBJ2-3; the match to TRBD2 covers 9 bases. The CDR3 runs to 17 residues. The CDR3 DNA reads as TGTGCCAGCAGTCGTACTTACCCGGGGACTAGCACAGATGCGCAGTATTTT. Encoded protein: CASSRTYPGTSTDAQYF.

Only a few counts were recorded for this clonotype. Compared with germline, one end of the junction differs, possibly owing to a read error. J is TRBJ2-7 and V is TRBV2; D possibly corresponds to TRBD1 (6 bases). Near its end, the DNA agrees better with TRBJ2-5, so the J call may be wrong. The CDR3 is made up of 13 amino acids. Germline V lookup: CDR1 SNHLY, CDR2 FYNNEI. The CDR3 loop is CASSDQGQGTQYF. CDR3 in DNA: TGTGCCAGCAGTGACCAGGGGCAAGGGACCCAGTACTTC.

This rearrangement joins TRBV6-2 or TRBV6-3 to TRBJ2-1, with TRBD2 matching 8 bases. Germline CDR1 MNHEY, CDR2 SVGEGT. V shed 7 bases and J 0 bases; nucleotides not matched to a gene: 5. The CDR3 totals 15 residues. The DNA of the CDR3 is TGTGCCAGCACCATAAGCGGGAGCTCCTACAATGAGCAGTTCTTC. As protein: CASTISGSSYNEQFF.

This CDR3 is CSASPLTGAVYEQYF. The DNA for the CDR3 is TGCAGTGCTAGTCCCCTGACAGGGGCCGTCTACGAGCAGTACTTC. The V call is TRBV20-1, the J call TRBJ2-7, with 8 bases that match TRBD1. The V segment lost 3 bases and the J segment 3 bases; nucleotides outside the gene matches: 10. This CDR3 contains 15 residues. Germline V gives CDR1 DFQATT, CDR2 SNEGSKA (reference sequence).

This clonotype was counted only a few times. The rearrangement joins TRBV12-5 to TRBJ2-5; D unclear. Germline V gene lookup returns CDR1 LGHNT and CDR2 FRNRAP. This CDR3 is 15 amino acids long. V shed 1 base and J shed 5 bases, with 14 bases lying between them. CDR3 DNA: TGTGCTAGTGGTTTGGATCAGGCCGCTCGGGAGACCCAGTACTTC. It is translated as CASGLDQAARETQYF. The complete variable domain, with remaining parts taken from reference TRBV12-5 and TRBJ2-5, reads DARVTQTPRHKVTEMGQEVTMRCQPILGHNTVFWYRQTMMQGLELLAYFRNRAPLDDSGMPKDRFSAEMPDATLATLKIQPSEPRDSAVYFCASGLDQAARETQYFGPGTRLLVL.

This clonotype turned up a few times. CDR3 DNA sequence: TGTGCCAGCAGTTCCCCGACTAGCGGGGTGCAGTACTTC. Its translation is CASSSPTSGVQYF. The chain recombines TRBV6-5 with TRBJ2-5, with 11 bases identical to TRBD2. Germline values: CDR1 MNHEY, CDR2 SVGAGI. V gave up 4 bases and J gave up 11 bases; unmatched junction bases: 6. CDR3 length equals 13 residues.

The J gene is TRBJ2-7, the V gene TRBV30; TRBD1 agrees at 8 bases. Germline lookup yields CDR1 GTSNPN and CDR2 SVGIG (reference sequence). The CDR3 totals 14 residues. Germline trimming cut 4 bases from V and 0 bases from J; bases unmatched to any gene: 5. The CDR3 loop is CAWNGQGASYEQYF. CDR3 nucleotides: TGTGCCTGGAACGGACAGGGAGCCTCCTACGAGCAGTACTTC. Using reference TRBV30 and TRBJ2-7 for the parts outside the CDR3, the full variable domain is SQTIHQWPATLVQPVGSPLSLECTVEGTSNPNLYWYRQAAGRGLQLLFYSVGIGQISSEVPQNLSASRPQDRQFILSSKKLLLSDSGFYLCAWNGQGASYEQYFGPGTRLTVT.

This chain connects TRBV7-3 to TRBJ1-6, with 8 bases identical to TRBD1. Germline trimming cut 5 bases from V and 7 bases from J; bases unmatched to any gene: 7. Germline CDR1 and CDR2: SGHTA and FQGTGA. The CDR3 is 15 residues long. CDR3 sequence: CASSPGQGPNSPLHF. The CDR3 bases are TGTGCCAGCAGCCCTGGACAGGGCCCCAATTCACCCCTCCACTTT.

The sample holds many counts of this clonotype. The CDR3 region is CASSQASGEGETQYF. CDR3 DNA: TGCGCCAGCAGCCAAGCTAGCGGAGAAGGAGAGACCCAGTACTTC. The chain joins TRBV4-1 to TRBJ2-5, with 7 bases matching TRBD2. Unmatched junction bases numbered 6, after V lost 1 base and J lost 4 bases. This CDR3 comprises 15 residues. Germline V lookup: CDR1 MGHRA, CDR2 YSYEKL.

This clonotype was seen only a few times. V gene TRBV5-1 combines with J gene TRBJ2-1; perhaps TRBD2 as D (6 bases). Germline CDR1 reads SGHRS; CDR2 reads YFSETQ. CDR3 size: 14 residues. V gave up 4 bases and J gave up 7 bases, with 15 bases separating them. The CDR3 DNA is TGCGCCAGCAGCCCCACTTGCGGGGTTAATGAGCAGTTCTTC. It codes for CASSPTCGVNEQFF.

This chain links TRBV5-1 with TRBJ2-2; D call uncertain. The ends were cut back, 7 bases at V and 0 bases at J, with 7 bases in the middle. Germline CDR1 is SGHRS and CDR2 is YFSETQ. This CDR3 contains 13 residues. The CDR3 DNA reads TGCGCCAGCGTTGAGACGAACACCGGGGAGCTGTTTTTT. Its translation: CASVETNTGELFF.

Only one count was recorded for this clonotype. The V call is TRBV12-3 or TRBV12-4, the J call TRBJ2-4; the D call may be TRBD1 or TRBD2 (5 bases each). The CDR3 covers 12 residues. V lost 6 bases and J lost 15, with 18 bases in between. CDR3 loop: CASSPGPRGLYF. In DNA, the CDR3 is TGTGCCAGCAGCCCGGGACCTCGAGGGTTGTACTTC.

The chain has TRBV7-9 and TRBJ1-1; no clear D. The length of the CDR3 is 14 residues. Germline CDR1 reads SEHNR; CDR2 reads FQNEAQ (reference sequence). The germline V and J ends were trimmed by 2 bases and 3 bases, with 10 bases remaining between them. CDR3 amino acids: CASSLNLGDTEAFF. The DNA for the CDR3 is TGTGCCAGCAGCTTAAATCTTGGAGACACTGAAGCTTTCTTT.

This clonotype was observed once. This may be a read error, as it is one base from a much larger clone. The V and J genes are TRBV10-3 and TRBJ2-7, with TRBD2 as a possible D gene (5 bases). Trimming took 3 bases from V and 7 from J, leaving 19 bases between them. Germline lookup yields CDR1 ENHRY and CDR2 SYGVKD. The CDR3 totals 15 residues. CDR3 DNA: TGTGCCATCAGTGAAGGAGGTCCCACCTACAATGAGCAGTACTTC. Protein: CAISEGGPTYNEQYF.